This is a list of T cell receptor beta chains from one sample in a study of T cell repertoires in cytomegalovirus infection. TCRdb reanalysed the reads using MiXCR and keeps one entry per CDR3 protein. The data contain 490,000 or so distinct CDR3 sequences, around 11% of them singletons. The sample taken for sequencing was PBMCs. The receptor set was obtained from a human donor in good health (CMV status not recorded). Some clones in this sample may be carry-over from other donors' samples. CDR3s include the opening cysteine and the closing phenylalanine or tryptophan. D genes are given only for firm matches. Clone size is not always given. Where it is, it says once, few, many or a class for expanded clones.

TRBD2,TRBV6-2/TRBV6-3,many,TRBJ2-1,TGTGCCAGCAGTTACGGGACTAGCGGGGGGGGATCACCGGATGAGCAGTTCTTC,CASSYGTSGGGSPDEQFF
TRBD1,TRBV7-2,many,TRBJ1-2,TGTGCCAGCAGCCCGCGGGACAGGGGAGGGTATGGCTACACCTTC,CASSPRDRGGYGYTF
TRBD1,TRBV28,few,TRBJ2-7,TGTGCCAGCACCCTCCTAAGGACAGGGGGATTAAGCGAGCAGTACTTC,CASTLLRTGGLSEQYF
TRBD1,TRBV27,many,TRBJ2-5,TGTGCCAGCAGTTTATACCAGGGGGCATCGGAGACCCAGTACTTC,CASSLYQGASETQYF
TRBD2,TRBV20-1,-,TRBJ2-3,TGCAGTGCTAGAGATGGGAGCGGGGGCACAGATACGCAGTATTTT,CSARDGSGGTDTQYF
-,TRBV11-3,many,TRBJ2-5,TGTGCCAGCAGCTCTAGAATGGGAGAGACCCAGTACTTC,CASSSRMGETQYF
TRBD1,TRBV7-9,many,TRBJ1-1,TGTGCCAGCAGCTTTTGGCAGGGGGCTACGGACACTGAAGCTTTCTTT,CASSFWQGATDTEAFF
TRBD1,TRBV6-5,many,TRBJ1-6,TGTGCCAGCAGTTACAATGACAGGGTGGATTCACCCCTCCACTTT,CASSYNDRVDSPLHF
-,TRBV27,-,TRBJ1-5,TGTGCCGACAGGTGGCAGCCCCAGCATTTT,CADRWQPQHF
TRBD2,TRBV29-1,few,TRBJ2-3,TGCAGCGTTCGGACTAGCGTCCCCACGGATACGCAGTATTTT,CSVRTSVPTDTQYF
TRBD1,TRBV6-1,many,TRBJ2-6,TGTGCCAGCAGTGGGACAGGGATCTCTGGGGCCAACGTCCTGACTTTC,CASSGTGISGANVLTF
TRBD1,TRBV20-1,few,TRBJ2-5,TGCAGTGCTAGAGATAGATTACCGGGACAGCAACAAGAGACCCAGTACTTC,CSARDRLPGQQQETQYF
-,TRBV12-3/TRBV12-4,many,TRBJ2-1,TGTGCCAGCAGCCAAAACCCCGGACAGTACAATGAGCAGTTCTTC,CASSQNPGQYNEQFF
TRBD1,TRBV19,-,TRBJ1-2,TGTGCCAGTAGTGCGGACAGGGGGAAACTTTATGGCTACACCTTC,CASSADRGKLYGYTF
-,TRBV20-1,many,TRBJ2-7,TGCAGTGCTCGCGGGACTTCAGACTACGAGCAGTACTTC,CSARGTSDYEQYF
-,TRBV7-3,-,TRBJ2-2,TGTGCCAGCGGGGTCGACGCCACCGGGGAGCTGTTTTTT,CASGVDATGELFF
-,TRBV11-2,many,TRBJ2-7,TGTGCCAGCAACCGGGGGGCCCGAAGTGAGGAGCAGTACTTC,CASNRGARSEEQYF
-,TRBV6-1,many,TRBJ2-1,TGTGCCAGCAGTGAAGCGTCCCGGGACACGTACAATGAGCAGTTCTTC,CASSEASRDTYNEQFF
TRBD2,TRBV19,few,TRBJ2-7,TGTGCCAGTAGGCTAGCGGGAGTTGAGATCTACGAGCAGTACTTC,CASRLAGVEIYEQYF
TRBD1,TRBV29-1,many,TRBJ1-2,TGCAGCGTCGACAGGGGCTATAACTATGGCTACACCTTC,CSVDRGYNYGYTF
TRBD2,TRBV4-2,many,TRBJ2-1,TGTGCCAGCAGCCGCCGGACTAGCGGGAAAGACAATGAGCAGTTCTTC,CASSRRTSGKDNEQFF
TRBD1,TRBV6-1,many,TRBJ1-1,TGTGCCAGCAGTCCGTCGGGACAGCCCACTGAAGCTTTCTTT,CASSPSGQPTEAFF
-,TRBV12-3/TRBV12-4,many,TRBJ1-1,TGTGCCAGCAGTTTAGGGGGGGGGCCTGAAGCTTTCTTT,CASSLGGGPEAFF
TRBD1,TRBV20-1,few,TRBJ2-5,TGCAGCCCGGGACAGACACAAGGAACCCAGTACTTC,CSPGQTQGTQYF
-,TRBV27,many,TRBJ1-5,TGTGCCAGCAGTTTGATAGATAGCAATCAGCCCCAGCATTTT,CASSLIDSNQPQHF
TRBD2,TRBV28,many,TRBJ2-7,TGTGCCAGCAGTTCCGGACTAGCCCCTAGTCAATACGAGCAGTACTTC,CASSSGLAPSQYEQYF
-,TRBV20-1,many,TRBJ2-1,TGCAGTGCCGTAACAACGGGACAAGGGCTCGCTGAGCAGTTCTTC,CSAVTTGQGLAEQFF
-,TRBV12-3/TRBV12-4,many,TRBJ1-1,TGTGCCAGCAGTTTACAGGTCTTGAACACTGAAGCTTTCTTT,CASSLQVLNTEAFF
-,TRBV12-3/TRBV12-4,many,TRBJ2-2,TGTGCCAGCTGCTCCTGGGGTCTAGCGCGGGACACCGGGGAGCTGTTTTTT,CASCSWGLARDTGELFF
TRBD1,TRBV28,many,TRBJ2-7,TGTGCCAGCAGTTTAGACAGGGGATTTTCCTACGAGCAGTACTTC,CASSLDRGFSYEQYF
-,TRBV12-3/TRBV12-4,-,TRBJ1-1,TGTGCCAGCACTAACAGGGTTGGCACTGAAGCTTTCTTT,CASTNRVGTEAFF
-,TRBV18,-,TRBJ1-1,TGTGCCAGCTCAATCGACAGGGAAGCTTTCTTT,CASSIDREAFF
-,TRBV6-6,many,TRBJ2-5,TGTGCCAGCAGCCGCGAGCGCCAAGAGACCCAGTACTTC,CASSRERQETQYF
TRBD1,TRBV5-4,many,TRBJ1-6,TGTGCCAGCAGCGGGGCGCCGGGACAGACTAATTCACCCCTCCACTTT,CASSGAPGQTNSPLHF
TRBD1,TRBV28,-,TRBJ1-2,TGTGCCAGCAGAGGGACAGGGCTCAGCTATGGCTACACCTTC,CASRGTGLSYGYTF
-,TRBV12-3/TRBV12-4,few,TRBJ1-2,TGTGCCGGCCGGGACACCTGGGGTGGCTACACCTTC,CAGRDTWGGYTF
-,TRBV28,many,TRBJ1-2,TGTGCCAGCAGTTGGAATCGGGGGGCCGATGGCTACACCTTC,CASSWNRGADGYTF
TRBD2,TRBV4-2,many,TRBJ2-3,TGTGCCAGCAGCCAAGATGGAATAGCGGGATACACAGATACGCAGTATTTT,CASSQDGIAGYTDTQYF
-,TRBV6-6,-,TRBJ1-5,TGTGCCAGCACCTCGGGGCAGAACAATCAGCCCCAGCATTTT,CASTSGQNNQPQHF
-,TRBV5-1,few,TRBJ1-2,TGCGCCACTTTCGGGACCTATGGCTACACCTTC,CATFGTYGYTF